Included here is one T cell receptor beta chain sequence, with context. Its antigen remains unknown. This specimen belongs to a study of graft-versus-host responses after intestinal transplantation. Looking at the study overall: Among the recipients, transplants were multivisceral, liver-intestinal, or isolated intestinal. For approximately three years after anti-thymocyte globulin induction, all recipients took tacrolimus and steroids.

TCRdb keeps only in-frame clones here, not all; method: immunoSEQ multiplex PCR. The data hold about 120,000 clones, with 85% to 95% observed a single time. Study observations and caveats: Some patients had graft-donor T cell macrochimerism. In their allografts, the ratios of graft-versus-host to host-versus-graft T cell clones were high. Present in recipient marrow, GvH clones included some that appeared first in ileum or blood.

Trimming stripped 3 bases from V and 10 bases from J, with 21 bases between. This CDR3 spans 15 amino acids. Germline V gene lookup returns CDR1 LGHNA and CDR2 YSLEER. The source was unstimulated CD8+ T cells sorted from spleen or lymph node cells, collected before intestinal transplant. The chain employs TRBV4-3 and TRBJ1-2; D is unresolved. This TCR was recovered from a human donor who received an intestinal transplant. CDR3 nucleotide sequence: TGCGCCAGCAGCCAGAGTACTAAGGGTAGAGTCCACTACACCTTC. Protein sequence: CASSQSTKGRVHYTF.